This TCR beta chain was obtained from a study of T-cell reconstitution after alpha-beta-depleted transplantation in children. Study-wide results and limits: Reports say that about two months after transplant, the alpha-beta T cells came out of several hundred graft clones that had expanded. At day 60, the high TCRbeta diversity found in some patients originated from recipient T cells and thymic progenitors that had survived. T-cell numbers and diversity, one year after transplant, stemmed largely from T cells that were newly produced.

Germline V gene sequence: CDR1 LNHNV, CDR2 YYDKDF (reference sequence). Trimming removed 5 bases from V and 6 bases from J, with 17 bases in between. The CDR3 has 15 residues. Preparation of the TCRbeta library was carried out with unique molecular identifiers. TCRdb itself ran the PCR reads through MiXCR, one entry per CDR3 protein. Of about 980,000 distinct CDR3 sequences listed, roughly 29% are singletons. On this clonotype: The target antigen is unknown.

The sample in question was PBMCs, mostly from graft donor cells, obtained 360 days after TCRalphabeta/CD19-depleted stem cell transplant. This TCR was sampled from a boy under two years old who had a stem cell transplant for SCID, so the T cells may come from the graft donor. This rearrangement joins TRBV15 to TRBJ1-5; D is possibly TRBD1 (5 bases). The CDR3 bases are TGTGCCACCAGCCGGACGGGGGTCCGGATTCAGCCCCAGCATTTT. Translation: CATSRTGVRIQPQHF.